Below, 17 T cell receptor beta chains from the same sample are listed, as sequenced in a study of T cell responses to AZD1222 COVID-19 vaccine. Some clones are missing from TCRdb's copy, which holds only in-frame ones; the method was immunoSEQ multiplex PCR. The table includes about 53,000 clones, about 88% detected once. This specimen was peripheral blood, taken on day 0 of AZD1222 vaccination. These receptors originate from an adult in good health.

A note on this clone: The same CDR3 is also encoded by other DNA sequences in this sample. This sequence joins TRBV7-2 and TRBJ2-1; D remains unclear. V lost 0 bases, J lost 0 bases, and 6 bases lay in between. CDR3 length equals 15 residues. Germline V gene lookup returns CDR1 SGHTA and CDR2 FQGNSA. For the CDR3, the DNA is TGTGCCAGCAGCTTAGCGGTTAGCTCCTACAATGAGCAGTTCTTC. Translated: CASSLAVSSYNEQFF.

V usage is TRBV28 and J usage is TRBJ1-4; 9 bases align to TRBD1. This CDR3 comprises 13 residues. V dropped 6 bases and J dropped 8; count of bases not matched to a gene: 4. Germline assignment: CDR1 MDHEN and CDR2 SYDVKM. Here the CDR3 reads CASSGTGYEKLFF. The CDR3 DNA reads as TGTGCCAGCAGCGGGACAGGGTACGAAAAACTGTTTTTT.

The chain links TRBV7-6 to TRBJ2-7, with 8 bases that match TRBD2. Trimming removed 2 bases from V and 6 bases from J; junction bases left unmatched: 3. Germline V gives CDR1 SGHVS, CDR2 FNYEAQ. The CDR3 runs 13 residues. CDR3 in DNA: TGTGCCAGCAGCTTAAAGCGGGAGTCCGAGCAGTACTTC. Translated: CASSLKRESEQYF.

This clone was found once. The chain employs TRBV6-5 and TRBJ1-1, with D hard to call. V was shortened by 7 bases and J by 1 base, with 16 bases between the two germline ends. The CDR3 runs 15 residues. Germline V gene lookup returns CDR1 MNHEY and CDR2 SVGAGI. The DNA of the CDR3 is TGTGCCAGCAATCCCCGTGAGAGCTGGAACACTGAAGCTTTCTTT. Its protein product is CASNPRESWNTEAFF.

The genes are TRBV6-5 and TRBJ2-2, with D possibly called TRBD1 or TRBD2 (6 bases each). The CDR3 runs to 15 residues. Trimming took off 7 bases at V and 7 bases at J, with 19 bases between the two ends. Germline-derived CDR1 and CDR2 are MNHEY and SVGAGI. This CDR3 is CASMRDIDGFGELFF. The CDR3 region has the DNA TGTGCCAGCATGCGGGACATTGATGGTTTCGGGGAGCTGTTTTTT.

The chain has TRBV28 and TRBJ2-1; 10 positions match TRBD2. Per germline, CDR1 MDHEN and CDR2 SYDVKM. The CDR3 is 14 residues long. The V and J ends lost 9 bases and 3 bases, in that order; junction bases with no gene match: 5. CDR3 bases: TGTGCCAGTTATAGCGGGAGGATCTACAATGAGCAGTTCTTC. Translation gives CASYSGRIYNEQFF.

This chain joins TRBV27 and TRBJ2-7; D is undetermined. Trimming took 3 bases from V and 3 from J, leaving 12 bases between them. CDR1 and CDR2 from the germline V gene are MNHEY and SMNVEV (reference sequence). The CDR3 consists of 14 residues. Here the CDR3 reads CASSLSTTGYEQYF. The CDR3 coding sequence is TGTGCCAGCAGTTTGAGCACTACGGGCTACGAGCAGTACTTC.

The chain links TRBV7-2 to TRBJ2-1, with TRBD2 matching 11 bases. Trimming took 1 base from V and 1 from J; bases not matched to a gene: 9. This CDR3 is built from 19 residues. From germline, CDR1 is SGHTA and CDR2 FQGNSA. The CDR3 region is CASSLGRTSGRSSYNEQFF. As DNA, the CDR3 is TGTGCCAGCAGCTTAGGCCGCACTAGCGGGAGATCTTCCTACAATGAGCAGTTCTTC.

V usage is TRBV28 and J usage is TRBJ2-2; tentatively, D is TRBD1 or TRBD2 (6 bases each). The CDR3 is made up of 15 amino acids. Germline V gives CDR1 MDHEN, CDR2 SYDVKM. Trimming removed 6 bases from V and 0 bases from J, with 11 bases in between. CDR3 nucleotides: TGTGCCAGCAGAGGGGGGATTGCGAACACCGGGGAGCTGTTTTTT. Protein product: CASRGGIANTGELFF.

This chain connects TRBV3-1 (or the pseudogene TRBV3-2) to TRBJ2-1; TRBD2 agrees at 9 bases. The J segment lost 5 bases and the V segment lost 5 bases, leaving 13 bases of the junction unmatched. CDR3 length: 17 amino acids. Germline lookup yields CDR1 LGHDT and CDR2 YNNKEL (reference sequence). CDR3 residues: CASSYYITSGSNNEQFF. The CDR3 DNA follows: TGTGCCAGCAGCTACTACATTACTAGCGGGTCGAACAATGAGCAGTTCTTC.

The chain's CDR3 is CASSPWPYSGRALGADTQYF. The CDR3 region has the DNA TGTGCCAGCAGCCCCTGGCCATATAGCGGGAGGGCCCTCGGAGCAGATACGCAGTATTTT. The J gene is TRBJ2-3, the V gene TRBV28; 11 bases map to TRBD2. This CDR3 is 20 amino acids long. Per the germline V gene, CDR1 is MDHEN and CDR2 is SYDVKM. The J segment lost 4 bases and the V segment lost 6 bases, leaving 21 bases of the junction unmatched.

The V and J genes are TRBV19 and TRBJ1-2; D not certain. Deletions cut 6 bases from V and 0 bases from J, with 11 bases between. The CDR3 consists of 14 residues. Germline lookup yields CDR1 LNHDA and CDR2 SQIVND (reference sequence). The CDR3 protein is CASSERGPNYGYTF. The CDR3 coding sequence is TGTGCCAGTAGCGAGAGAGGGCCTAACTATGGCTACACCTTC.

Relative to its sample, this clone is medium-sized. V gene TRBV2 combines with J gene TRBJ1-6; D is possibly TRBD1 (5 bases). V lost 6 bases and J 13 bases, leaving 19 bases between the germline ends. The length of the CDR3 is 14 residues. Germline CDR1 reads SNHLY; CDR2 reads FYNNEI. The CDR3 DNA reads TGTGCCAGCAGGGGTTTTGACGGGGCGGGGCCCCTCCACTTT. It yields the protein CASRGFDGAGPLHF.

The chain combines TRBV29-1 with TRBJ2-4; D unresolved. V gave up 1 base and J gave up 0 bases, with 16 bases separating them. The CDR3 has 17 amino acids. Germline loops: CDR1 SQVTM, CDR2 ANQGSEA. This CDR3 reads CSVEGVSLGLAKNIQYF. CDR3 DNA: TGCAGCGTTGAAGGGGTCAGCTTAGGTCTAGCCAAAAACATTCAGTACTTC.

The chain recombines TRBV5-1 with TRBJ1-2; D perhaps matches TRBD1 (5 bases). The CDR3 totals 14 residues. From germline, CDR1 is SGHRS and CDR2 YFSETQ. Trimming cost V 1 base and J 6 bases, with 13 bases left between them. The CDR3 is CASSLMGDNNGYTF. DNA of the CDR3: TGCGCCAGCAGCTTGATGGGGGATAATAATGGCTACACCTTC.

Worth noting for this clone: A junction end diverges from the germline sequence, so it may reflect a read error. The chain uses TRBV7-8 and TRBJ1-1; D not certain. Per germline, CDR1 SGHVS and CDR2 FQNEAQ. The CDR3 spans 14 residues. CDR3 loop: CASSFAGPSSGPVF. The CDR3 DNA follows: TGTGCCAGCAGCTTCGCCGGGCCGTCCTCCGGTCCTGTCTTT.

V usage is TRBV27 and J usage is TRBJ2-1, with D perhaps matching TRBD2 (5 bases). The germline V and J ends were trimmed by 1 base and 10 bases, with 8 bases remaining between them. The CDR3 sequence is 12 residues long. In germline, CDR1 is MNHEY, CDR2 SMNVEV (reference sequence). The CDR3 is CASSLYAGEQFF. CDR3 nucleotide sequence: TGTGCCAGCAGTTTATATGCGGGCGAGCAGTTCTTC.